Sequencing of this T cell receptor beta chain was carried out in a study of OX40 agonist ivuxolimab in advanced cancers. Study overall: Ivuxolimab, which is an agonistic anti-OX40 (CD134) antibody, was administered to the patients. Across the patients, intravenous ivuxolimab was delivered every 2 weeks at 0.01 to 10 mg/kg. Study outcomes and limitations: Nonresponders included some who also had low normalized T-cell clonal expansion. Clonal expansion by week 6 occurred in CD4+ and CD8+ blood T cells (at 0.1 to 3.0 mg/kg).

V dropped 3 bases and J dropped 0 bases, with 9 bases sitting between them. Germline V gene lookup returns CDR1 KGHSH and CDR2 LQKENI. This CDR3 has 14 residues. Using immunoSEQ multiplex PCR, the repertoire was profiled, and TCRdb retains in-frame clones only, with some absent. The sample holds about 78,000 clones, roughly 84% seen once. Concerning this clone itself: As yet, its antigen is unknown.

The sequence was collected from an adult with an advanced solid tumor such as melanoma, head and neck, liver or kidney cancer. The sample in question was CD4+ or CD8+ T cells sorted from blood, obtained in a trial of the OX40 agonist ivuxolimab. The chain has TRBV18 and TRBJ2-7; D possibly corresponds to TRBD1 (5 bases). The CDR3 DNA follows: TGTGCCAGCTCACCGACAGAGATCTCCTACGAGCAGTACTTC. This codes for CASSPTEISYEQYF.